There are a few counts of the clone carrying this T cell receptor (beta chain). Antigen specificity is unknown. The sample comes from a study of cytomegalovirus exposure and HLA in healthy donors. Notes on the study in general: Later work found most CMV-associated TCR beta chains apparently HLA-restricted. Segments of the TCR beta V type were, in most cases, productive about 87% or about 30% of the time in an earlier analysis. Further analysis, carried out later, found HLA-associated TCR beta chains more clonally expanded than equally common other chains.

At the time of sampling, donors were nominally healthy, though unrecorded immune exposures were likely. CDR3 length: 16 amino acids. In germline, CDR1 is SGHTA, CDR2 FQGNSA. The ends were cut back, 1 base at V and 0 bases at J, with 9 bases in the middle. Both 60 Vbeta primers and 13 Jbeta primers went into the PCR. This table comes from immunoSEQ multiplex PCR, and its TCRdb copy is limited to in-frame clones, with some not included. The sample has about 190,000 clones; 80% are singletons. This clonotype was obtained from a woman aged 35 to 49 in good health and CMV-seronegative. The gene calls are TRBV7-2 and TRBJ2-2, with a tentative D call TRBD2 (5 bases). What was sequenced was PBMCs. The CDR3 nucleotides are TGTGCCAGCAGCTTAGGGCGGGCCGCGAACACCGGGGAGCTGTTTTTT. It translates to CASSLGRAANTGELFF.